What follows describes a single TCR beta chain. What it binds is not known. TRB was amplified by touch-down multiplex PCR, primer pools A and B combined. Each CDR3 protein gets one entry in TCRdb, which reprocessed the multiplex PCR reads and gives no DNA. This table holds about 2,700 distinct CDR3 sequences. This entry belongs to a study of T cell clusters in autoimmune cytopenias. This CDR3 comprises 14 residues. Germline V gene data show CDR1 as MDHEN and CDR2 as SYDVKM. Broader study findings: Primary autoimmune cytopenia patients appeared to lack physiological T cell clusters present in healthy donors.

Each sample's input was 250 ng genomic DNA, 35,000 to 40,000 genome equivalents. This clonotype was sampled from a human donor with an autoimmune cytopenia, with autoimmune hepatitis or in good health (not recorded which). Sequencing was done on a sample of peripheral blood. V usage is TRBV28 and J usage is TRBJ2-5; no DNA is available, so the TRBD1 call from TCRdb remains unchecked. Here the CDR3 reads CASSTRDREETQYF.